A single sample is the source of the 9 T cell receptor beta chains below, sequenced in a study of T cell responses to AZD1222 COVID-19 vaccine. TCRdb's copy holds only in-frame clones and misses some; the assay was immunoSEQ multiplex PCR. In the table there are some 170,000 clones, about 89% of which are singletons. This material consisted of peripheral blood, taken on day 0 of AZD1222 vaccination. These receptors originate from an adult in good health.

This rearrangement joins TRBV7-2 to TRBJ2-7; D gene uncertain. The V gene's germline CDR1 is SGHTA and CDR2 FQGNSA. The CDR3 spans 13 residues. Trimming took 3 bases from V and 0 from J, leaving 6 bases between them. The CDR3 DNA follows: TGTGCCAGCAGCTTCGGACCCTCCTACGAGCAGTACTTC. It is translated as CASSFGPSYEQYF. Full variable domain (outside the CDR3, taken from reference TRBV7-2 and TRBJ2-7): GAGVSQSPSNKVTEKGKDVELRCDPISGHTALYWYRQSLGQGLEFLIYFQGNSAPDKSGLPSDRFSAERTGGSVSTLTIQRTQQEDSAVYLCASSFGPSYEQYFGPGTRLTVT.

This chain connects TRBV11-2 to TRBJ2-2; D not certain. CDR3 length equals 12 residues. Germline V gives CDR1 SGHAT, CDR2 FQNNGV. V lost 5 bases to trimming and J lost 4 bases, with 5 bases between them. In nucleotides, the CDR3 is TGTGCCAGCAGCCCCTCCACCGGGGAGCTGTTTTTT. It translates to CASSPSTGELFF. The full variable domain, its missing parts supplied by reference TRBV11-2 and TRBJ2-2, is EAGVAQSPRYKIIEKRQSVAFWCNPISGHATLYWYQQILGQGPKLLIQFQNNGVVDDSQLPKDRFSAERLKGVDSTLKIQPAKLEDSAVYLCASSPSTGELFFGEGSRLTVL.

J is TRBJ2-1 and V is TRBV7-2; 8 bases match TRBD2. The CDR3 consists of 15 residues. Germline V CDR1 and CDR2: SGHTA, FQGNSA. The ends lost 3 bases at V and 7 bases at J; junction bases unmatched: 8. In nucleotides, the CDR3 is TGTGCCAGCAGCTTTCTTACTAGCGGCCTGAATGAGCAGTTCTTC. Amino acid sequence: CASSFLTSGLNEQFF. Drawing the rest from reference TRBV7-2 and TRBJ2-1, the complete variable domain is GAGVSQSPSNKVTEKGKDVELRCDPISGHTALYWYRQSLGQGLEFLIYFQGNSAPDKSGLPSDRFSAERTGGSVSTLTIQRTQQEDSAVYLCASSFLTSGLNEQFFGPGTRLTVL.

This chain joins TRBV29-1 and TRBJ1-1; weak D call: TRBD1 (6 bases). Deletions cut 4 bases from V and 6 bases from J, with 15 bases between. Germline CDR1 and CDR2: SQVTM and ANQGSEA. This CDR3 region has 13 residues. Written as DNA, the CDR3 is TGCAGCGTTGCTGTCAGGGGTTGGGCTGAAGCTTTCTTT. Translating it yields CSVAVRGWAEAFF.

The rearrangement joins TRBV7-9 to TRBJ2-2; 7 nucleotides align to TRBD1. CDR1 and CDR2 (germline): SEHNR, FQNEAQ (reference sequence). V was clipped by 8 bases and J by 1 base; unmatched bases: 1. The CDR3 is 13 amino acids. The CDR3: CASGTENTGELFF. CDR3 sequence (DNA): TGTGCCAGCGGGACAGAGAACACCGGGGAGCTGTTTTTT.

This CDR3 reads CASSLAVSYEQYF. The CDR3 region has the DNA TGTGCCAGCAGCTTAGCAGTCTCCTACGAGCAGTACTTC. The genes are TRBV7-2 and TRBJ2-7; D is unclear. Germline-derived CDR1 and CDR2 are SGHTA and FQGNSA. V lost 0 bases to trimming and J lost 0 bases, with 3 bases between them. This CDR3 has 13 residues. The full variable domain, rest sourced from reference TRBV7-2 and TRBJ2-7, is GAGVSQSPSNKVTEKGKDVELRCDPISGHTALYWYRQSLGQGLEFLIYFQGNSAPDKSGLPSDRFSAERTGGSVSTLTIQRTQQEDSAVYLCASSLAVSYEQYFGPGTRLTVT.

The chain has TRBV5-8 and TRBJ2-1; TRBD1 agrees at 10 bases. V lost 4 bases to trimming and J lost 2 bases; unmatched junction nucleotides: 3. CDR3 length: 15 amino acids. Germline loops: CDR1 SGHTS, CDR2 YDEGEE. CDR3 in amino acids: CASSTGTGAYNEQFF. CDR3 DNA sequence: TGTGCCAGCAGCACCGGGACAGGGGCCTACAATGAGCAGTTCTTC.

The chain couples TRBV2 to TRBJ1-1; unclear D gene. The ends were cut back, 4 bases at V and 0 bases at J, with 9 bases in the middle. The CDR3 is made up of 14 amino acids. The V gene's germline CDR1 is SNHLY and CDR2 FYNNEI. The chain's CDR3 is CASSADAVNTEAFF. DNA of the CDR3: TGTGCCAGCAGTGCGGATGCGGTGAACACTGAAGCTTTCTTT.

The rearrangement uses TRBV5-6 and TRBJ2-2; 8 bases are shared with TRBD1. This CDR3 has 13 residues. The germline V gene encodes CDR1 SGHDT and CDR2 YYEEEE. V shed 7 bases and J 2 bases; nucleotides not matched to a gene: 1. The CDR3 loop reads CASGTGNTGELFF. CDR3 bases: TGTGCCAGCGGGACAGGCAACACCGGGGAGCTGTTTTTT. Variable domain in full (rest from reference TRBV5-6 and TRBJ2-2): DAGVTQSPTHLIKTRGQQVTLRCSPKSGHDTVSWYQQALGQGPQFIFQYYEEEERQRGNFPDRFSGHQFPNYSSELNVNALLLGDSALYLCASGTGNTGELFFGEGSRLTVL.